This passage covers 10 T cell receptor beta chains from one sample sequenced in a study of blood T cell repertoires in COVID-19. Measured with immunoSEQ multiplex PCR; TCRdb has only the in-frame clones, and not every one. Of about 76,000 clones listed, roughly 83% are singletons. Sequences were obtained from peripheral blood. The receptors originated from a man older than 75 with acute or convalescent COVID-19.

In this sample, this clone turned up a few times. This CDR3 reads CATSRPSGRNNEQFF. CDR3 DNA: TGTGCCACCAGCAGACCTAGCGGACGAAACAATGAGCAGTTCTTC. This rearrangement joins TRBV15 to TRBJ2-1; TRBD2 matches 7 bases. The CDR3 spans 15 residues. Germline-derived CDR1 and CDR2 are LNHNV and YYDKDF (reference sequence). The junction had 6 bases not matched to a gene; V was cut back by 2 bases and J by 5 bases. Variable domain in full (rest from reference TRBV15 and TRBJ2-1): DAMVIQNPRYQVTQFGKPVTLSCSQTLNHNVMYWYQQKSSQAPKLLFHYYDKDFNNEADTPDNFQSRRPNTSFCFLDIRSPGLGDTAMYLCATSRPSGRNNEQFFGPGTRLTVL.

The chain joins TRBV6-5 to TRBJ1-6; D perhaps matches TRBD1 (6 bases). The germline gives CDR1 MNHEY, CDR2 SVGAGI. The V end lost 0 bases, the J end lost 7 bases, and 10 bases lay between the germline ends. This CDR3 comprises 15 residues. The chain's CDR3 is CASSYSWDNNSPLHF. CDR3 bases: TGTGCCAGCAGTTACTCTTGGGACAACAATTCACCCCTCCACTTT.

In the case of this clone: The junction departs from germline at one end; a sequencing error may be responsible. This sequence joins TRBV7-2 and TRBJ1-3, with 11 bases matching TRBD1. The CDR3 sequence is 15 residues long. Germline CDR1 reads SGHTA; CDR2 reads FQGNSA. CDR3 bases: TGTGCCAGCAGCTTCACCGGGACAGGGGGAAGCACCATATATTTT. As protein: CASSFTGTGGSTIYF. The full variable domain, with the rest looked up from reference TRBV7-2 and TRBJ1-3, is GAGVSQSPSNKVTEKGKDVELRCDPISGHTALYWYRQSLGQGLEFLIYFQGNSAPDKSGLPSDRFSAERTGGSVSTLTIQRTQQEDSAVYLCASSFTGTGGSTIYFGEGSWLTVV.

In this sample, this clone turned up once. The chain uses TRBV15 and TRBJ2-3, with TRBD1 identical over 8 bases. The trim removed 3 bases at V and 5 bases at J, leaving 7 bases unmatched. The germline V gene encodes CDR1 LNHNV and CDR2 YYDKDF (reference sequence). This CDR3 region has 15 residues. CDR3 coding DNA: TGTGCCACCAGCAGGGCAGGGGGCAAGTTAGATACGCAGTATTTT. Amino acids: CATSRAGGKLDTQYF.

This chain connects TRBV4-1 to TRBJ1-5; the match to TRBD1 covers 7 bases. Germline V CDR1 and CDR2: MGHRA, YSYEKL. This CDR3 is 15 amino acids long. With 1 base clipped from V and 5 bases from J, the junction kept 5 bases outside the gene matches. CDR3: CASSQGTGFYQPQHF. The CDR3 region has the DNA TGCGCCAGCAGCCAAGGGACAGGTTTTTATCAGCCCCAGCATTTT.

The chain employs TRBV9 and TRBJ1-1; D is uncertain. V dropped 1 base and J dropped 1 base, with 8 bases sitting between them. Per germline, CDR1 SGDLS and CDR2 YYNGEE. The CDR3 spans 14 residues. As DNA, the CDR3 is TGTGCCAGCAGCGTAATGTCCTCGAACACTGAAGCTTTCTTT. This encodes CASSVMSSNTEAFF.

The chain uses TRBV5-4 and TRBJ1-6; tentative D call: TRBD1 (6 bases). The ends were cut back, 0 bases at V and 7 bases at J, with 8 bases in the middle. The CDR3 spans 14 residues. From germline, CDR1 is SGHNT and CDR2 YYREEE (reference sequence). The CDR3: CASSLEQGNSPLHF. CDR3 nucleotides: TGTGCCAGCAGCTTGGAACAGGGAAATTCACCCCTCCACTTT.

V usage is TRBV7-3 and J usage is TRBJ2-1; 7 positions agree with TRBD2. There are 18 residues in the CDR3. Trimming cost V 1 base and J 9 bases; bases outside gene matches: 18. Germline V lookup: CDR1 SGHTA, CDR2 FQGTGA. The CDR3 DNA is TGTGCCAGCAGCTTAATTTTGGCTAGCGGAGCAGAAACAATTGAGCAGTTCTTC. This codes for CASSLILASGAETIEQFF.

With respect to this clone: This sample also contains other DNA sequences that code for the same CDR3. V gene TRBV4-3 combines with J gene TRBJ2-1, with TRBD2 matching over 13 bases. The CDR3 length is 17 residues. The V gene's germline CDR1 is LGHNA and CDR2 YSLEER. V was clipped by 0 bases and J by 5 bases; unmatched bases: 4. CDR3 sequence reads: CASSQETSGGAHNEQFF. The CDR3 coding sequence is TGCGCCAGCAGCCAAGAAACTAGCGGGGGGGCCCACAATGAGCAGTTCTTC.

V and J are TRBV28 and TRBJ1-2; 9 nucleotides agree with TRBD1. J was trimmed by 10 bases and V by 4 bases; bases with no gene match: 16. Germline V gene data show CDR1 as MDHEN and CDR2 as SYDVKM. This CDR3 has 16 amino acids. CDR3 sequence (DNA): TGTGCCAGCAGTTCCCTGGGGACAGGGTCTCTGGGCGACTACACCTTC. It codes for CASSSLGTGSLGDYTF.